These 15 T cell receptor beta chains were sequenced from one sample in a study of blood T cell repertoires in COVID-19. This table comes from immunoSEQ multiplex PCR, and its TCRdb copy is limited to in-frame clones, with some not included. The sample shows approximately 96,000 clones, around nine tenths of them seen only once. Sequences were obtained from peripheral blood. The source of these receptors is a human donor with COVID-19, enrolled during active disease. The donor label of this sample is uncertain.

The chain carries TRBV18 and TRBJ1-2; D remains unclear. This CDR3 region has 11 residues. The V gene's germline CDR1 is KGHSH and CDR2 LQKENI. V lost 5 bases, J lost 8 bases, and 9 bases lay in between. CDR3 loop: CASSADSGYTF. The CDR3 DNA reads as TGTGCCAGCTCAGCGGACTCAGGCTACACCTTC.

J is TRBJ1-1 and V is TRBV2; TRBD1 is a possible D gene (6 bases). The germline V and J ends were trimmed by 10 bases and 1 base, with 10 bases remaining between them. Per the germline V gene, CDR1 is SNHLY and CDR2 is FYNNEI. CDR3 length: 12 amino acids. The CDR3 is CAITDRNTEAFF. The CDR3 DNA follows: TGTGCCATCACGGACAGGAACACTGAAGCTTTCTTT.

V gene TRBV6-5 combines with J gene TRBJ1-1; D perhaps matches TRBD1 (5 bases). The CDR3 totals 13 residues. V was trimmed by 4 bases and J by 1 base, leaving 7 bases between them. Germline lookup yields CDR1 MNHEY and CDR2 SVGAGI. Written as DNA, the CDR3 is TGTGCCAGCAGTTTGGACAAGAACACTGAAGCTTTCTTT. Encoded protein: CASSLDKNTEAFF.

The chain's CDR3 is CATPDGASGTDTQYF. CDR3 DNA sequence: TGTGCCACCCCGGACGGGGCTAGCGGAACAGATACGCAGTATTTT. The V and J genes are TRBV7-9 and TRBJ2-3, with 7 bases fitting TRBD2. V trimming: 10 bases; J trimming: 3 bases; junction bases outside the gene matches: 13. This CDR3 is 15 amino acids long. Germline V CDR1 and CDR2: SEHNR, FQNEAQ (reference sequence).

CDR3 protein: CASSLMRDSYEQYF. The CDR3 nucleotides read TGTGCCAGCAGCTTAATGCGGGACTCCTACGAGCAGTACTTC. The rearrangement uses TRBV7-2 and TRBJ2-7, with a weak D call TRBD2 (6 bases). The ends were cut back, 2 bases at V and 0 bases at J, with 8 bases in the middle. Germline CDR1 is SGHTA and CDR2 is FQGNSA. There are 14 residues in the CDR3.

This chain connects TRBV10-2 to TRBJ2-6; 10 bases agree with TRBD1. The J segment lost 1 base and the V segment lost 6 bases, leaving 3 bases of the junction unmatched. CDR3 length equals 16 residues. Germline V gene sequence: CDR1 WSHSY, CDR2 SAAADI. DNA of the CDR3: TGCGCCAGCAGCCGGGACAGGGGTTCTGGGGCCAACGTCCTGACTTTC. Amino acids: CASSRDRGSGANVLTF.

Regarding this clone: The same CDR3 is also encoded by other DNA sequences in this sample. CDR3 coding DNA: TGTGCCAGCAGCCAAGGGGCCGGAATGAACACTGAAGCTTTCTTT. This codes for CASSQGAGMNTEAFF. This chain links TRBV3-1 (or the pseudogene TRBV3-2) with TRBJ1-1; D is ambiguous. The CDR3 length is 15 residues. The germline V gene encodes CDR1 LGHDT and CDR2 YNNKEL (reference sequence). Trimming cost V 1 base and J 0 bases, with 9 bases left between them.

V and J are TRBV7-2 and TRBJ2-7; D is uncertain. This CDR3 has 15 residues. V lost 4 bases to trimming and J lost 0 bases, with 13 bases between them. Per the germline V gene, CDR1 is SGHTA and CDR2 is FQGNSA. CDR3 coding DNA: TGTGCCAGCAGCTCGTCGGCGGTGAGCTCCTACGAGCAGTACTTC. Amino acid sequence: CASSSSAVSSYEQYF. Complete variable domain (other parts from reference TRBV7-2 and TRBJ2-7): GAGVSQSPSNKVTEKGKDVELRCDPISGHTALYWYRQSLGQGLEFLIYFQGNSAPDKSGLPSDRFSAERTGGSVSTLTIQRTQQEDSAVYLCASSSSAVSSYEQYFGPGTRLTVT.

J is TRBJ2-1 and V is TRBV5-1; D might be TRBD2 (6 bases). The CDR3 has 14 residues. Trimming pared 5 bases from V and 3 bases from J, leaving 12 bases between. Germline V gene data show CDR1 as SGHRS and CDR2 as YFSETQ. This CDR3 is CASSSGTDYNEQFF. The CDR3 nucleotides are TGCGCCAGCAGTTCTGGGACTGACTACAATGAGCAGTTCTTC.

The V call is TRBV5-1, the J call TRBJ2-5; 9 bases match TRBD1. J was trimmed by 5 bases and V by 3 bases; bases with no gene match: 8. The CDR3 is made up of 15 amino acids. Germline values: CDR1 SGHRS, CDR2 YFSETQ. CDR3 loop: CASSSTGGASETQYF. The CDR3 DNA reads TGCGCCAGCAGCTCCACAGGGGGCGCATCCGAGACCCAGTACTTC.

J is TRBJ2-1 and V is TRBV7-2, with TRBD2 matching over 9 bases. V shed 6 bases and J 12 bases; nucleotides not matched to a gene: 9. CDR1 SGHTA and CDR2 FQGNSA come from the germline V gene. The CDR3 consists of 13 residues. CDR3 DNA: TGTGCCAGCAGTAGGACCTATAGCGGGGGGCAGTTCTTC. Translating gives CASSRTYSGGQFF.

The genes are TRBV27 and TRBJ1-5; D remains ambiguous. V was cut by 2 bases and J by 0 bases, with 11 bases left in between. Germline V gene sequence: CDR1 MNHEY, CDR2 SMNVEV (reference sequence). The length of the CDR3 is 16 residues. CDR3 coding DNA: TGTGCCAGCAGTTTAGGTTCGCCCTATAGCAATCAGCCCCAGCATTTT. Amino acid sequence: CASSLGSPYSNQPQHF.

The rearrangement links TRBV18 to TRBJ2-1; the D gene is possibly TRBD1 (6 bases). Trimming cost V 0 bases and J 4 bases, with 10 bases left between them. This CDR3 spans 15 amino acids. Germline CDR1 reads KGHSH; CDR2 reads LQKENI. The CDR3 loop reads CASSPPGTPYNEQFF. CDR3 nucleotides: TGTGCCAGCTCACCACCGGGGACACCGTACAATGAGCAGTTCTTC.

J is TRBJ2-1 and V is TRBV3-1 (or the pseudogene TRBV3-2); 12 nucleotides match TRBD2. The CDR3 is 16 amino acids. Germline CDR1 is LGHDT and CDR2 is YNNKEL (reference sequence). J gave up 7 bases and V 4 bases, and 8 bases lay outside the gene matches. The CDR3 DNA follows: TGTGCCAGCAGCCGGGGGGGGACTAGCGGGTCAAATGAGCAGTTCTTC. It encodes CASSRGGTSGSNEQFF.

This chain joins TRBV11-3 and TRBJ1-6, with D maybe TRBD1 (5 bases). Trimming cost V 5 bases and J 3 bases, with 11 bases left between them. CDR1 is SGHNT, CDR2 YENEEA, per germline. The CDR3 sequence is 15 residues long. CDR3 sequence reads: CASSATTDYNSPLHF. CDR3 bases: TGTGCCAGCAGCGCAACGACAGACTATAATTCACCCCTCCACTTT.